The table lists the clone carrying this T cell receptor beta chain with many counts. The antigen is undetermined. The data stem from a study of T cell repertoires in cytomegalovirus infection. On the study more broadly: Public TCR beta signatures indicated both CMV infection and matching HLA type.

Germline CDR1 is SGHNT and CDR2 is YYREEE (reference sequence). With V trimmed by 7 bases and J by 9 bases, 13 bases remained unmatched. The CDR3 consists of 16 residues. Study-level results: Identification of carriers of CMV plus the relevant HLA was performed using cumulative public TCR beta family frequency. CMV-specific TCR beta clonotypes restricted by HLA-C dominated the ex vivo response.

MiXCR, run by TCRdb on the reads, gives a single entry per CDR3 protein. Of some 57,000 distinct CDR3 sequences in the sample, roughly 34% were seen once. The chain couples TRBV5-4 to TRBJ2-1; TRBD2 aligns across 13 bases. The specimen was PBMCs, sequenced either directly or after in vitro stimulation (not recorded which). The receptor comes from a human donor in good health (CMV status not recorded). Some clones in this sample may be carry-over from other donors' samples. The CDR3 reads CASSGGGLAGTGEQFF. The CDR3 nucleotides are TGTGCCAGCTCAGGGGGGGGACTAGCGGGAACCGGTGAGCAGTTCTTC.